What follows are 10 T cell receptor beta chains derived from one specimen sequenced in a study of CD4+ T cells in melanoma. TCRdb's copy holds only in-frame clones and misses some; the assay was immunoSEQ multiplex PCR. The sample carries around 100,000 clones, 92% recorded once. The specimen sequenced was peripheral blood. These receptors were collected from a human donor with melanoma.

The rearrangement uses TRBV7-3 and TRBJ2-5; 7 bases are a match to TRBD2. The junction had 15 bases not matched to a gene; V was cut back by 5 bases and J by 9 bases. This CDR3 contains 15 residues. CDR1 is SGHTA, CDR2 FQGTGA, per germline. CDR3 coding DNA: TGTGCCAGCAGCGGCGGGACTACACAACAAGGGGCCCAGTACTTC. It yields the protein CASSGGTTQQGAQYF.

This clone has just one count. The chain joins TRBV29-1 to TRBJ2-5; D unclear. Near its end, the DNA agrees better with TRBJ2-7, so the J call may be wrong. This CDR3 is built from 13 residues. CDR1 is SQVTM, CDR2 ANQGSEA, per germline. The CDR3, as DNA: TGCAGCGTGAGGTGGGGTGACTCCTACGAGCAGTACTTC. Its protein is CSVRWGDSYEQYF.

The chain combines TRBV6-1 with TRBJ1-3; no clear D gene. Germline CDR1 reads MNHNS; CDR2 reads SASEGT. This CDR3 has 16 residues. V was pared by 2 bases and J by 3 bases, with 14 bases between. The CDR3 DNA follows: TGTGCCAGCAGTGAAAGTTTAGGAGTCTTTGGAAACACCATATATTTT. Its translation is CASSESLGVFGNTIYF.

The J gene is TRBJ1-2, the V gene TRBV5-6; perhaps TRBD1 as D (5 bases). The CDR3 is 15 amino acids. Deletions cut 5 bases from V and 2 bases from J, with 16 bases between. CDR1 and CDR2 (germline): SGHDT, YYEEEE. CDR3 coding DNA: TGTGCCAGCAGAGAAGTAGGGGTTGGAAACTATGGCTACACCTTC. Translated, it gives CASREVGVGNYGYTF.

This clone was observed a single time. The V call is TRBV28, the J call TRBJ2-7, with D possibly matching TRBD2 (6 bases). The CDR3 consists of 14 residues. Trimming took 6 bases from V and 0 from J, leaving 12 bases between them. Germline values: CDR1 MDHEN, CDR2 SYDVKM. The CDR3 nucleotides read TGTGCCAGCAGCCCCCGGGAGAGCTCCTACGAGCAGTACTTC. Its translation is CASSPRESSYEQYF.

V gene TRBV7-3 combines with J gene TRBJ1-1, with a tentative D call TRBD1 (5 bases). Trimming pared 5 bases from V and 0 bases from J, leaving 10 bases between. The CDR3 consists of 14 residues. Germline-derived CDR1 and CDR2 are SGHTA and FQGTGA. The CDR3 DNA is TGTGCCAGCAGCCCAGACAGTCTGAACACTGAAGCTTTCTTT. Its protein is CASSPDSLNTEAFF.

This clone was detected a few times. The chain joins TRBV19 to TRBJ2-6; 12 bases agree with TRBD1. The germline gives CDR1 LNHDA, CDR2 SQIVND (reference sequence). Trimming at V came to 5 bases and at J to 4 bases, leaving 3 bases not matched to a gene. The CDR3 is 16 amino acids. The CDR3 is CASSGTGGRGANVLTF. The CDR3 DNA is TGTGCCAGTAGTGGGACAGGGGGCCGCGGGGCCAACGTCCTGACTTTC.

The chain is built from TRBV10-3 and TRBJ1-1; the D is unclear. Germline loops: CDR1 ENHRY, CDR2 SYGVKD. The length of the CDR3 is 13 residues. Trimming removed 4 bases at V and 5 bases at J, with 11 bases between. CDR3 sequence: CAISAEGKTEAFF. The CDR3 nucleotides read TGTGCCATCAGTGCGGAGGGAAAGACTGAAGCTTTCTTT.

The chain carries TRBV5-5 and TRBJ2-2, with 9 bases aligning to TRBD1. Germline lookup yields CDR1 SGHKS and CDR2 YYEKEE (reference sequence). The CDR3 is made up of 15 amino acids. V shed 4 bases, J shed 6 bases, and the junction held 7 bases outside the gene matches. Here the CDR3 reads CASSAIQGAAGELFF. In nucleotides, the CDR3 is TGTGCCAGCAGCGCCATACAGGGGGCGGCCGGGGAGCTGTTTTTT.

CDR3: CASSFATDTQYF. The CDR3 bases are TGTGCCAGCAGCTTCGCAACAGATACGCAGTATTTT. The J gene is TRBJ2-3, the V gene TRBV7-2; D not resolved. Trimming left V 3 bases short and J 3 bases short, with 4 bases between. CDR1 SGHTA and CDR2 FQGNSA come from the germline V gene. The CDR3 extends over 12 amino acids. Together with reference TRBV7-2 and TRBJ2-3, the CDR3 gives the full variable domain: GAGVSQSPSNKVTEKGKDVELRCDPISGHTALYWYRQSLGQGLEFLIYFQGNSAPDKSGLPSDRFSAERTGGSVSTLTIQRTQQEDSAVYLCASSFATDTQYFGPGTRLTVL.